These 31 T cell receptor beta chains originate from one sample sequenced in a study of human T cells and chemical hapten exposure (dated by TCRdb to about 2021). The library came from RACE. TCRdb names NextSeq 500 as the instrument used. TCRdb redid the processing of the public reads, applying fastp at Q25 and MiXCR, and retained in-frame beta chains. Every entry covers one CDR3 protein and lists the most common genes and DNA from its rows. This sample lists tens of thousands of distinct CDR3 sequences; approximately 32% were detected once. About 10% of the sample lies in the top ten. Taken with the paper, the label for time point translates to: patch test 1, 2 weeks after DPC sensitization. In the paper's terms, the treatment or condition label means: therapeutic diphenylcyclopropenone sensitization with weekly scalp DPC. Sequencing used whole blood, obtained in connection with sensitization to the hapten diphenylcyclopropenone (DPC). Receptors were obtained from a man aged 40-49 years with alopecia areata. Some clones in this sample may be carry-over from other donors' samples.

CDR3 DNA sequence: TGTGCCAGCAGCTTAGAGACTAGCGGGAGGAAGACCCAGTACTTC. It is translated as CASSLETSGRKTQYF. The chain couples TRBV7-8 to TRBJ2-5, with 13 bases fitting TRBD2. Per the germline V gene, CDR1 is SGHVS and CDR2 is FQNEAQ. This CDR3 region has 15 residues. V lost 1 base to trimming and J lost 6 bases; unmatched junction nucleotides: 2.

This clonotype was counted a few times. The V and J genes are TRBV27 and TRBJ2-7; D possibly corresponds to TRBD2 (5 bases). The V end was cut by 7 bases, the J end by 6 bases, with 13 bases between. CDR3 length: 12 amino acids. Germline CDR1 and CDR2: MNHEY and SMNVEV (reference sequence). This CDR3 is CASIFTGSEQYF. As DNA, the CDR3 is TGTGCCAGCATCTTTACGGGGAGCGAGCAGTACTTC.

The chain's CDR3 is CASSLGSSGRAVVTDTQYF. Written as DNA, the CDR3 is TGTGCCAGCAGCTTAGGGTCTAGCGGGAGGGCCGTGGTAACAGATACGCAGTATTTT. The gene calls are TRBV11-2 and TRBJ2-3, with TRBD2 matching over 12 bases. From germline, CDR1 is SGHAT and CDR2 FQNNGV. The trim removed 1 base at V and 3 bases at J, leaving 11 bases unmatched. CDR3 length equals 19 residues. Using reference TRBV11-2 and TRBJ2-3 for the parts outside the CDR3, the full variable domain is EAGVAQSPRYKIIEKRQSVAFWCNPISGHATLYWYQQILGQGPKLLIQFQNNGVVDDSQLPKDRFSAERLKGVDSTLKIQPAKLEDSAVYLCASSLGSSGRAVVTDTQYFGPGTRLTVL.

This clonotype was picked up a small number of times. The chain has TRBV29-1 and TRBJ2-3; 9 positions agree with TRBD1. Germline CDR1 reads SQVTM; CDR2 reads ANQGSEA. With V trimmed by 6 bases and J by 0 bases, 7 bases remained unmatched. The CDR3 runs to 15 residues. Here the CDR3 DNA reads TGCAGCGTAGAGGGGACAGGGATAAGCACAGATACGCAGTATTTT. Translated, it gives CSVEGTGISTDTQYF.

This clonotype has a handful of counts. V usage is TRBV9 and J usage is TRBJ2-4; a possible D gene is TRBD2 (6 bases). Germline lookup yields CDR1 SGDLS and CDR2 YYNGEE. Deletions cut 0 bases from V and 6 bases from J, with 13 bases between. CDR3 length: 15 amino acids. This chain's CDR3 is CASSVDLAQGNIQYF. The CDR3 nucleotides are TGTGCCAGCAGCGTAGATCTAGCGCAGGGAAACATTCAGTACTTC.

This clonotype was seen only a few times. The chain carries TRBV6-1 and TRBJ1-1; tentative D call: TRBD1 (6 bases). This CDR3 contains 13 residues. The V and J ends lost 6 bases and 5 bases respectively, with 13 bases between them. The germline gives CDR1 MNHNS, CDR2 SASEGT. Written as DNA, the CDR3 is TGTGCCAGCAGCACAGGGTATGATACTGAAGCTTTCTTT. Amino acid sequence: CASSTGYDTEAFF.

The chain employs TRBV27 and TRBJ2-7; unclear D gene. The length of the CDR3 is 14 residues. The germline CDR1 and CDR2 sequences are MNHEY and SMNVEV (reference sequence). Between the trimmed V and J ends, which lost 5 bases and 1 base, there was a span of 12 bases. CDR3: CASSPGGRSYEQYF. The CDR3 DNA sequence: TGTGCCAGCAGTCCCGGCGGCAGATCCTACGAGCAGTACTTC.

This chain uses TRBV25-1 with TRBJ2-7; D ambiguous. CDR3 size: 11 residues. Germline-derived CDR1 and CDR2 are MGHDK and SYGVNS. With 5 bases removed from V and 7 bases from J, the gap between germline ends came to 9 bases. The DNA for the CDR3 is TGTGCCAGCAGTCGGCTGGAAGAGCAGTACTTC. This encodes CASSRLEEQYF.

In this sample, this clonotype turned up a few times. This sequence joins TRBV7-3 and TRBJ2-5; D uncertain. Trimming removed 1 base at V and 5 bases at J, with 8 bases between. The CDR3 is 13 amino acids. Germline values: CDR1 SGHTA, CDR2 FQGTGA. CDR3 sequence (DNA): TGTGCCAGCAGCTTAAGGGTTTCGGAGACCCAGTACTTC. Protein product: CASSLRVSETQYF. Filled out from reference TRBV7-3 and TRBJ2-5, the complete variable domain reads GAGVSQTPSNKVTEKGKYVELRCDPISGHTALYWYRQSLGQGPEFLIYFQGTGAADDSGLPNDRFFAVRPEGSVSTLKIQRTERGDSAVYLCASSLRVSETQYFGPGTRLLVL.

This clonotype has more than one count but fewer than ten. The chain couples TRBV28 to TRBJ2-5, with TRBD1 as a possible D gene (5 bases). V was cut by 7 bases and J by 1 base, with 10 bases left in between. Germline CDR1 reads MDHEN; CDR2 reads SYDVKM. The CDR3 is 13 residues long. The CDR3 sequence is CASTVDTQETQYF. CDR3 DNA: TGTGCCAGCACGGTGGACACCCAAGAGACCCAGTACTTC.

The chain employs TRBV7-2 and TRBJ2-2; TRBD2 agrees at 9 bases. The CDR3 runs to 17 residues. V lost 1 base to trimming and J lost 5 bases; unmatched junction nucleotides: 8. The germline V gene has CDR1 SGHTA and CDR2 FQGNSA. This CDR3 reads CASSLVAGVQKTGELFF. DNA of the CDR3: TGTGCCAGCAGCTTAGTAGCGGGAGTCCAGAAGACCGGGGAGCTGTTTTTT.

This clonotype has only a few counts. The CDR3 sequence is CASSEIQGPREYF. Written as DNA, the CDR3 is TGTGCCAGCAGTGAAATACAGGGCCCAAGGGAATACTTC. The genes are TRBV6-1 and TRBJ2-4; tentatively, D is TRBD1 (6 bases). V shed 2 bases and J shed 16 bases, with 18 bases lying between them. The CDR3 loop spans 13 amino acids. Germline assignment: CDR1 MNHNS and CDR2 SASEGT.

The chain carries TRBV12-3 or TRBV12-4 and TRBJ2-1; 7 nucleotides line up with TRBD1. V dropped 6 bases and J dropped 6; count of bases not matched to a gene: 8. The CDR3 covers 14 residues. CDR3 sequence reads: CASRGQLDRNEQFF. The DNA for the CDR3 is TGTGCCAGCAGGGGACAGCTGGATCGCAATGAGCAGTTCTTC.

This chain connects TRBV15 to TRBJ1-1, with D possibly TRBD1 on 6 matching bases. Per the germline V gene, CDR1 is LNHNV and CDR2 is YYDKDF (reference sequence). CDR3 length: 14 residues. Trimming left V 7 bases short and J 0 bases short, with 12 bases between. The CDR3 here is CATTEYRVNTEAFF. CDR3 nucleotides: TGTGCCACCACCGAATACAGGGTGAACACTGAAGCTTTCTTT. The variable domain in full, completed from reference TRBV15 and TRBJ1-1, reads DAMVIQNPRYQVTQFGKPVTLSCSQTLNHNVMYWYQQKSSQAPKLLFHYYDKDFNNEADTPDNFQSRRPNTSFCFLDIRSPGLGDTAMYLCATTEYRVNTEAFFGQGTRLTVV.

The chain uses TRBV5-1 and TRBJ1-6, with no clear D. V gave up 0 bases and J gave up 0 bases, with 10 bases separating them. Germline values: CDR1 SGHRS, CDR2 YFSETQ. CDR3 length equals 17 residues. This CDR3 reads CASSLVTASSYNSPLHF. The CDR3 DNA reads TGCGCCAGCAGCTTGGTGACGGCAAGCTCCTATAATTCACCCCTCCACTTT.

The chain's CDR3 is CASSLGGKATDTQYF. The CDR3, as DNA: TGTGCCAGCAGCCTGGGCGGGAAGGCGACAGATACGCAGTATTTT. V is TRBV6-2 or TRBV6-3 and J is TRBJ2-3, with D perhaps TRBD2 (6 bases). The CDR3 is made up of 15 amino acids. Between the trimmed V and J ends, which lost 6 bases and 3 bases, there was a span of 16 bases. Per the germline V gene, CDR1 is MNHEY and CDR2 is SVGEGT.

This clonotype appeared a few times. J is TRBJ1-5 and V is TRBV20-1, with D tentatively TRBD1 (5 bases). This CDR3 is 12 amino acids long. Trimming shortened V by 5 bases and J by 4 bases, and 9 bases separated the two germline ends. Germline CDR1 and CDR2: DFQATT and SNEGSKA (reference sequence). The CDR3 is CSAGRQNQPQHF. Here the CDR3 DNA reads TGCAGTGCTGGAAGACAGAATCAGCCCCAGCATTTT.

The V gene is TRBV6-5, the J gene TRBJ2-3, with 8 bases aligning to TRBD1. This CDR3 region has 13 residues. Trimming at V came to 6 bases and at J to 4 bases, leaving 3 bases not matched to a gene. Germline CDR1 and CDR2: MNHEY and SVGAGI. This CDR3 reads CASRNRGADTQYF. The CDR3 nucleotides are TGTGCCAGCAGAAACAGGGGGGCAGATACGCAGTATTTT.

This clonotype was counted ten times or more. The chain is built from TRBV6-5 and TRBJ1-1; 8 bases are a match to TRBD1. V lost 6 bases and J lost 0; bases outside the gene matches: 9. The CDR3 loop spans 16 amino acids. In germline, CDR1 is MNHEY, CDR2 SVGAGI. The CDR3 DNA is TGTGCCAGCAGCCACAGGACAGGGACGATGAACACTGAAGCTTTCTTT. It translates to CASSHRTGTMNTEAFF.

V gene TRBV28 combines with J gene TRBJ1-1; TRBD1 is a possible D gene (6 bases). The CDR3 extends over 12 amino acids. V was shortened by 8 bases and J by 4 bases, with 11 bases between the two germline ends. The germline gives CDR1 MDHEN, CDR2 SYDVKM. As DNA, the CDR3 is TGTGCCAGCGTAGGGGGACTCACTGAAGCTTTCTTT. Translation gives CASVGGLTEAFF.

The chain combines TRBV7-2 with TRBJ2-3, with D possibly being TRBD1 or TRBD2 (5 bases each). Per the germline V gene, CDR1 is SGHTA and CDR2 is FQGNSA. The CDR3 totals 15 residues. The ends were cut back, 2 bases at V and 0 bases at J, with 9 bases in the middle. The CDR3 DNA is TGTGCCAGCAGCTTATTAGGGACCAGCACAGATACGCAGTATTTT. Its translation: CASSLLGTSTDTQYF.

This chain joins TRBV7-2 and TRBJ2-5; D remains ambiguous. Per germline, CDR1 SGHTA and CDR2 FQGNSA. The length of the CDR3 is 14 residues. V lost 0 bases and J 5 bases, leaving 10 bases between the germline ends. The CDR3 loop reads CASSLATRRETQYF. The DNA for the CDR3 is TGTGCCAGCAGCTTAGCGACACGCAGGGAGACCCAGTACTTC. Full variable domain (rest looked up from reference TRBV7-2 and TRBJ2-5): GAGVSQSPSNKVTEKGKDVELRCDPISGHTALYWYRQSLGQGLEFLIYFQGNSAPDKSGLPSDRFSAERTGGSVSTLTIQRTQQEDSAVYLCASSLATRRETQYFGPGTRLLVL.

This clonotype was observed a handful of times. J is TRBJ2-7 and V is TRBV27; 10 bases line up with TRBD2. This CDR3 has 17 amino acids. Germline V gene lookup returns CDR1 MNHEY and CDR2 SMNVEV (reference sequence). The J segment lost 4 bases and the V segment lost 6 bases, leaving 15 bases of the junction unmatched. In DNA form, the CDR3 reads TGTGCCAGCAGCTCCACCGGTCTAGCGGGAGACATGTACGAGCAGTACTTC. Amino acids: CASSSTGLAGDMYEQYF.

This clonotype was observed a few times. J is TRBJ2-1 and V is TRBV20-1; 16 bases are a match to TRBD2. Trimming took 3 bases from V and 2 from J; bases not matched to a gene: 13. The CDR3 has 20 amino acids. Germline assignment: CDR1 DFQATT and CDR2 SNEGSKA (reference sequence). CDR3 in amino acids: CSASNPAGTSGRATYNEQFF. The CDR3 DNA sequence: TGCAGTGCTAGCAACCCGGCGGGGACTAGCGGGAGGGCCACCTACAATGAGCAGTTCTTC.

The chain joins TRBV6-5 to TRBJ2-3; D possibly corresponds to TRBD2 (6 bases). The V gene lost 0 bases and the J gene lost 4 bases, with 8 bases spanning the gap. The CDR3 spans 14 residues. Germline CDR1 and CDR2: MNHEY and SVGAGI. CDR3 in DNA: TGTGCCAGCAGTTACTCGACTAGTCCAGATACGCAGTATTTT. It is translated as CASSYSTSPDTQYF.

This clonotype was seen only a few times. V usage is TRBV20-1 and J usage is TRBJ2-1; TRBD2 matches 14 bases. This CDR3 contains 14 residues. The V segment lost 5 bases and the J segment 8 bases; nucleotides outside the gene matches: 5. Germline lookup yields CDR1 DFQATT and CDR2 SNEGSKA (reference sequence). CDR3 nucleotide sequence: TGCAGTGCTTGGGGACTAGCGGGAGCTCATGAGCAGTTCTTC. Protein: CSAWGLAGAHEQFF.

The CDR3 here is CASRALAGGQPLYEQYF. CDR3 nucleotides: TGTGCCAGCAGGGCTTTAGCGGGAGGGCAGCCTCTCTACGAGCAGTACTTC. The chain employs TRBV13 and TRBJ2-7; TRBD2 matches 11 bases. CDR1 PRHDT and CDR2 FYEKMQ come from the germline V gene (reference sequence). V shed 6 bases, J shed 3 bases, and the junction held 13 bases outside the gene matches. The CDR3 is 17 residues long.

This clonotype has more than one count but fewer than ten. The chain links TRBV14 to TRBJ2-2, with 12 bases identical to TRBD2. The ends lost 2 bases at V and 4 bases at J; junction bases unmatched: 5. Per the germline V gene, CDR1 is SGHDN and CDR2 is FVKESK. CDR3 size: 17 residues. The CDR3 loop is CASSQRPSGRGTGELFF. CDR3 nucleotide sequence: TGTGCCAGCAGCCAAAGACCTAGCGGGAGGGGCACCGGGGAGCTGTTTTTT.

This clonotype came up a few times. The chain recombines TRBV5-5 with TRBJ2-1; 7 bases are shared with TRBD2. V dropped 0 bases and J dropped 4; count of bases not matched to a gene: 4. The CDR3 spans 15 residues. CDR1 SGHKS and CDR2 YYEKEE come from the germline V gene (reference sequence). CDR3 sequence (DNA): TGTGCCAGCAGCTTGGGGGGGAGGGAGTACAATGAGCAGTTCTTC. Translated, it gives CASSLGGREYNEQFF.

The chain carries TRBV12-3 or TRBV12-4 and TRBJ1-1; no firm D call. The CDR3 has 13 amino acids. With 4 bases removed from V and 7 bases from J, the gap between germline ends came to 13 bases. The CDR3 spells CASSYFSGGEAFF. For the CDR3, the DNA is TGTGCCAGCAGTTATTTCAGCGGTGGTGAAGCTTTCTTT.

This clonotype showed up just a few times. The chain employs TRBV13 and TRBJ2-1; the match to TRBD2 covers 10 bases. CDR3 length: 15 residues. The V gene's germline CDR1 is PRHDT and CDR2 FYEKMQ (reference sequence). Trimming took 0 bases from V and 6 from J; bases not matched to a gene: 2. CDR3 loop: CASSLGAGGGNEQFF. The DNA of the CDR3 is TGTGCCAGCAGCTTAGGAGCGGGAGGGGGCAATGAGCAGTTCTTC.